The 25 T cell receptor beta chains presented below share a single source sample, sequenced in a study of control samples from healthy donors and cancer patients. Only in-frame clones appear in the TCRdb table, and some are missing; sequencing was by immunoSEQ multiplex PCR. The sample has 180,000 or so clones, about 94% seen once. The sequencing sample was made of blood. The receptor set was obtained from a woman aged 55-69 years in good health.

The chain employs TRBV3-1 (or the pseudogene TRBV3-2) and TRBJ2-7, with D unclear. The CDR3 is made up of 12 amino acids. V was trimmed by 3 bases and J by 6 bases, leaving 9 bases between them. CDR1 is LGHDT, CDR2 YNNKEL, per germline (reference sequence). CDR3 bases: TGTGCCAGCAGCCACCTTGACCGCGAGCAGTACTTC. The encoded protein is CASSHLDREQYF.

In regard to this clone: Given the absence of the conserved phenylalanine or tryptophan at the CDR3 end, a read error is likely. V and J are TRBV2 and TRBJ1-2, with 7 bases aligning to TRBD1. V was clipped by 6 bases and J by 2 bases; unmatched bases: 0. CDR1 is SNHLY, CDR2 FYNNEI, per germline. This CDR3 is 12 amino acids long. The CDR3 region is CASRTGNYGYTL. The CDR3 DNA is TGTGCCAGCAGGACAGGGAACTATGGCTACACCCTC.

Comment on this clone: The germline gene is not matched at one end of the junction; a read error may be the cause. The CDR3 nucleotides are TGTGTCAGCAGCCAACCGCAAATCCAGGGGGCCGGAGGCTACACCTTC. Encoded protein: CVSSQPQIQGAGGYTF. V usage is TRBV4-2 and J usage is TRBJ1-2, with TRBD1 matching over 8 bases. The germline CDR1 and CDR2 sequences are LGHNA and YNFKEQ. This CDR3 spans 16 amino acids.

CDR3 nucleotide sequence: TGTGCCAGCAGTCGAAGGGAGGATACTGAAGCTTTCTTT. The encoded protein is CASSRREDTEAFF. The rearrangement uses TRBV6-5 and TRBJ1-1; D not certain. The CDR3 totals 13 residues. V was trimmed by 5 bases and J by 5 bases, leaving 12 bases between them. Germline V gene sequence: CDR1 MNHEY, CDR2 SVGAGI.

The V gene is TRBV4-3, the J gene TRBJ2-7; 10 bases are shared with TRBD2. Germline V gene lookup returns CDR1 LGHNA and CDR2 YSLEER. This CDR3 has 16 residues. Trimming removed 2 bases from V and 3 bases from J; junction bases left unmatched: 7. The CDR3 is CASSQLLAGAIYEQYF. For the CDR3, the DNA is TGCGCCAGCAGCCAACTCCTAGCGGGGGCTATCTACGAGCAGTACTTC.

The chain links TRBV6-1 to TRBJ1-2; a possible D gene is TRBD1 (6 bases). V lost 0 bases and J 2 bases, leaving 10 bases between the germline ends. The CDR3 is 15 amino acids. Per germline, CDR1 MNHNS and CDR2 SASEGT. This CDR3 reads CASSEAQGHNYGYTF. DNA for the CDR3: TGTGCCAGCAGTGAAGCGCAGGGACACAACTATGGCTACACCTTC.

This chain links TRBV2 with TRBJ1-1; TRBD1 is a possible D gene (5 bases). Trimming cost V 8 bases and J 7 bases, with 17 bases left between them. Germline lookup yields CDR1 SNHLY and CDR2 FYNNEI. The CDR3 totals 13 residues. CDR3 sequence reads: CASSTGTQNEAFF. CDR3 coding DNA: TGTGCCAGCTCAACCGGGACCCAAAATGAAGCTTTCTTT.

The DNA for the CDR3 is TGTGCCAGCTCCCTCGGCACCCCAGCTGGAAACACCATATATTTT. Encoded protein: CASSLGTPAGNTIYF. V gene TRBV18 combines with J gene TRBJ1-3, with D uncertain. The CDR3 is made up of 15 amino acids. V lost 6 bases and J 2 bases, leaving 14 bases between the germline ends. CDR1 is KGHSH and CDR2 is LQKENI in the germline V gene. Using reference TRBV18 and TRBJ1-3 for the parts outside the CDR3, the full variable domain is NAGVMQNPRHLVRRRGQEARLRCSPMKGHSHVYWYRQLPEEGLKFMVYLQKENIIDESGMPKERFSAEFPKEGPSILRIQQVVRGDSAAYFCASSLGTPAGNTIYFGEGSWLTVV.

CDR3 residues: CASSLWTSGENTDTQYF. Written as DNA, the CDR3 is TGTGCCAGCAGCTTATGGACTAGCGGGGAAAACACAGATACGCAGTATTTT. The rearrangement uses TRBV4-2 and TRBJ2-3; 12 nucleotides agree with TRBD2. Germline lookup yields CDR1 LGHNA and CDR2 YNFKEQ. The CDR3 contains 17 residues. V was pared by 5 bases and J by 2 bases, with 8 bases of the junction left unmatched.

This clone was seen just once. This same CDR3 is encoded by further DNA sequences in the sample. The rearrangement links TRBV18 to TRBJ1-5, with D tentatively TRBD1 (5 bases). The length of the CDR3 is 15 residues. V lost 3 bases and J 6 bases, leaving 15 bases between the germline ends. The V gene's germline CDR1 is KGHSH and CDR2 LQKENI. CDR3 in amino acids: CASSPGTGGSQPQHF. Here the CDR3 DNA reads TGTGCCAGCTCACCCGGGACGGGGGGGTCTCAGCCCCAGCATTTT.

This chain uses TRBV9 with TRBJ1-2, with 8 bases that match TRBD1. Looked up from germline, CDR1 is SGDLS and CDR2 is YYNGEE. V was clipped by 4 bases and J by 6 bases; unmatched bases: 5. This CDR3 comprises 13 residues. CDR3 DNA sequence: TGTGCCAGCAGCCAGACAGGGGACCATGGCTACACCTTC. This sequence encodes CASSQTGDHGYTF.

The V gene is TRBV5-1, the J gene TRBJ2-7; 7 bases match TRBD1. From germline, CDR1 is SGHRS and CDR2 YFSETQ. V dropped 0 bases and J dropped 0; count of bases not matched to a gene: 0. The CDR3 runs 14 residues. CDR3 DNA sequence: TGCGCCAGCAGCTTGGAGGGGGCCTCCTACGAGCAGTACTTC. Its protein is CASSLEGASYEQYF. The entire variable domain, with the rest obtained from reference TRBV5-1 and TRBJ2-7, is as follows: KAGVTQTPRYLIKTRGQQVTLSCSPISGHRSVSWYQQTPGQGLQFLFEYFSETQRNKGNFPGRFSGRQFSNSRSEMNVSTLELGDSALYLCASSLEGASYEQYFGPGTRLTVT.

Concerning this clone: Other nucleotide sequences from this sample produce the same CDR3. V usage is TRBV18 and J usage is TRBJ1-3, with D tentatively TRBD1 (5 bases). This CDR3 is 15 amino acids long. CDR1 KGHSH and CDR2 LQKENI come from the germline V gene. V was shortened by 3 bases and J by 4 bases, with 13 bases between the two germline ends. The chain's CDR3 is CASSPQGASGNTIYF. The CDR3 DNA follows: TGTGCCAGCTCACCGCAGGGCGCTTCCGGAAACACCATATATTTT.

The chain joins TRBV6-1 to TRBJ2-7, with D possibly being TRBD1 (5 bases). The germline gives CDR1 MNHNS, CDR2 SASEGT. There are 18 residues in the CDR3. Trimming stripped 4 bases from V and 2 bases from J, with 24 bases between. Written as DNA, the CDR3 is TGTGCCAGCAGTGCCTTGACAAGCAGTTTGACAGTTGCCTACGAGCAGTACTTC. Its translation: CASSALTSSLTVAYEQYF.

The table lists this clone with a few counts. This chain uses TRBV4-3 with TRBJ2-3; weak D call: TRBD2 (6 bases). There are 15 residues in the CDR3. Germline assignment: CDR1 LGHNA and CDR2 YSLEER. The ends were cut back, 0 bases at V and 1 base at J, with 8 bases in the middle. CDR3 bases: TGCGCCAGCAGCCAAGACCCGGGGGGCACAGATACGCAGTATTTT. Translated, it gives CASSQDPGGTDTQYF.

The chain combines TRBV5-6 with TRBJ1-1; TRBD1 matches 7 bases. The V segment lost 4 bases and the J segment 7 bases; nucleotides outside the gene matches: 16. The CDR3 has 16 residues. Germline V gives CDR1 SGHDT, CDR2 YYEEEE. DNA for the CDR3: TGTGCCAGCAGCCGGAGATCGACAGGGTTTTTCTTTGAAGCTTTCTTT. It is translated as CASSRRSTGFFFEAFF.

V is TRBV5-1 and J is TRBJ1-1; D ambiguous. CDR1 is SGHRS and CDR2 is YFSETQ in the germline V gene. The CDR3 contains 14 residues. The V and J ends lost 0 bases and 1 base respectively, with 7 bases between them. The CDR3 DNA is TGCGCCAGCAGCTTGGTGCAGTCGAACACTGAAGCTTTCTTT. Amino acids: CASSLVQSNTEAFF.

The rearrangement links TRBV6-5 to TRBJ1-5; possible D gene TRBD1, 5 bases. Germline V gene data show CDR1 as MNHEY and CDR2 as SVGAGI. This CDR3 contains 14 residues. V shed 0 bases and J shed 4 bases, with 7 bases lying between them. CDR3 bases: TGTGCCAGCAGTTACTCGAGGGGAAATCAGCCCCAGCATTTT. It is translated as CASSYSRGNQPQHF.

The rearrangement uses TRBV2 and TRBJ1-2, with TRBD1 identical over 11 bases. V lost 6 bases and J lost 7; bases outside the gene matches: 7. Germline CDR1 and CDR2: SNHLY and FYNNEI. The CDR3 is 14 residues long. This CDR3 is CASRETGTGGGYTF. The CDR3 nucleotides are TGTGCCAGCAGGGAAACCGGGACAGGGGGTGGCTACACCTTC.

V gene TRBV6-1 combines with J gene TRBJ2-7, with D hard to call. Per germline, CDR1 MNHNS and CDR2 SASEGT. This CDR3 has 11 residues. Between the trimmed V and J ends, which lost 3 bases and 3 bases, there was a span of 3 bases. The CDR3 region is CASSDGYEQYF. For the CDR3, the DNA is TGTGCCAGCAGTGATGGCTACGAGCAGTACTTC.

This clone appeared a single time. The chain recombines TRBV18 with TRBJ1-5; TRBD1 matches 9 bases. Germline V gives CDR1 KGHSH, CDR2 LQKENI. This CDR3 region has 15 residues. V gave up 2 bases and J gave up 3 bases; unmatched junction bases: 2. This chain's CDR3 is CASSPWTGANQPQHF. In DNA form, the CDR3 reads TGTGCCAGCTCACCATGGACAGGGGCCAATCAGCCCCAGCATTTT.

V is TRBV9 and J is TRBJ1-4; a possible D gene is TRBD1 (5 bases). V was cut by 0 bases and J by 5 bases, with 11 bases left in between. Germline V gives CDR1 SGDLS, CDR2 YYNGEE. There are 15 residues in the CDR3. This CDR3 is CASSVGGLLNEKLFF. The CDR3 nucleotides read TGTGCCAGCAGCGTAGGGGGACTGCTCAATGAAAAACTGTTTTTT.

The CDR3 bases are TGTGCCAGCAGGCCCGGGGGCGGGGAGCTGTTTTTT. Protein: CASRPGGGELFF. The J gene is TRBJ2-2, the V gene TRBV6-5; possibly TRBD2 for D (6 bases). This CDR3 has 12 amino acids. Germline CDR1 and CDR2: MNHEY and SVGAGI. V gave up 6 bases and J gave up 7 bases, with 9 bases separating them.

V gene TRBV7-9 combines with J gene TRBJ2-3, with D perhaps TRBD1 (6 bases). V lost 6 bases, J lost 0 bases, and 13 bases lay in between. The CDR3 runs to 15 residues. Germline values: CDR1 SEHNR, CDR2 FQNEAQ (reference sequence). This chain's CDR3 is CASRGNQGSTDTQYF. In DNA, the CDR3 is TGTGCCAGCAGGGGAAATCAGGGGAGCACAGATACGCAGTATTTT.

This chain connects TRBV9 to TRBJ2-1; D unclear. The ends were cut back, 3 bases at V and 4 bases at J, with 11 bases in the middle. This CDR3 comprises 14 residues. The V gene's germline CDR1 is SGDLS and CDR2 YYNGEE. Written as DNA, the CDR3 is TGTGCCAGCAGCGCCCCTAACGGTTACAATGAGCAGTTCTTC. This sequence encodes CASSAPNGYNEQFF.